This T cell receptor (beta chain) stems from a study of spatial heterogeneity in lung cancer. This clonotype was counted ten times or more. Its antigen is still unknown. This beta chain is off target for a library built for alpha chains, so its abundance means little. Sample time point: sample taken at primary tumor resection. A total of some 70 untreated early-stage non-small cell lung cancer patients served as donors. Each TCR cDNA molecule carried a unique molecular identifier. TCRdb fed the 5' RACE reads into MiXCR, producing one record per CDR3 protein. This sample carries approximately 16,000 distinct CDR3 sequences, approximately 7% of them seen once, and the ten largest clones take about 20%. Findings and limits, study-wide: Tumors with more nonsynonymous mutations had more expanded intratumoral alpha and beta TCRs. Tallies of expanded TCRs, which were sorted into ubiquitous and regional groups, correlated with counts of ubiquitous and regional nonsynonymous mutations, respectively. Sequencing reached an estimated coverage of tumor T cells that was only roughly 7% for alpha chains and roughly 12% for beta chains.

V was pared by 4 bases and J by 7 bases, with 11 bases of the junction left unmatched. The germline V gene encodes CDR1 GTSNPN and CDR2 SVGIG (reference sequence). The CDR3 extends over 15 amino acids. This rearrangement joins TRBV30 to TRBJ2-7; 12 bases fit TRBD1. The sample was lung tumor tissue, taken at surgery. This TCR was recovered from a female donor with early-stage non-small cell lung cancer. CDR3 loop: CAWTGTGGPGGEQYF. The CDR3 DNA reads as TGTGCCTGGACAGGGACAGGGGGCCCGGGGGGTGAGCAGTACTTC.